The present T cell receptor (beta chain) was sequenced within a study of siplizumab effects on memory and regulatory T cells. Findings and limits, study-wide: Treatment with siplizumab left mappable alloreactive CD4+ clones averaging approximately 68% Treg-derived, compared with roughly 26% in controls. Proliferating siplizumab-culture Tregs lacked confirmation of suppressive function. Naive T cells appeared more varied than memory cells and looked like key alloresponse contributors.

V dropped 5 bases and J dropped 5 bases, with 14 bases sitting between them. The germline CDR1 and CDR2 sequences are SGHTA and FQGTGA. This CDR3 is 14 amino acids long. About this clone: No antigen is known for it.

The table came from immunoSEQ multiplex PCR; TCRdb's copy has only in-frame clones and leaves some out. The sample lists around 100,000 clones; more than 85% were seen once. The source is a human donor in good health. The material sequenced was CD4+ T cells sorted from blood. The V call is TRBV7-3, the J call TRBJ2-3; TRBD2 is a possible D gene (5 bases). For the CDR3, the DNA is TGTGCCAGCAGCCCCTACTCCGGGGTAGATACGCAGTATTTT. This codes for CASSPYSGVDTQYF.